This TCR beta chain stems from a study of cytomegalovirus exposure and HLA in healthy donors. Study outcomes and limitations: There were some V segments, including TRBV6-2 and TRBV6-3, excluded as indistinguishable.

Worth noting for this clone: No antigen is known for it.

PCR amplification relied on 60 Vbeta primers (plus 13 Jbeta primers). This table comes from immunoSEQ multiplex PCR, and its TCRdb copy is limited to in-frame clones, with some not included. The data hold about 160,000 clones, with 75% to 85% observed a single time. The donors gave bone marrow, and they were healthy. V shed 1 base and J shed 5 bases, with 15 bases lying between them. Germline V CDR1 and CDR2: KGHSH, LQKENI. This CDR3 contains 15 residues. The chain carries TRBV18 and TRBJ2-7; D is undetermined. The sequence derives from a man aged 50 to 59 in good health and CMV-seropositive. The sample taken for sequencing was PBMCs. CDR3 residues: CASSPQAQSGNEQYF. The CDR3 coding sequence is TGTGCCAGCTCACCACAGGCACAGTCCGGAAACGAGCAGTACTTC.